The source of this T cell receptor beta chain is a study of beta chain features in type 1 diabetes. Overall study findings and caveats: Type 1 diabetes patients showed a moderate but significant shortening of TCRB CDR3s in all four CD4+ subsets. The similarity of naive, central memory and Treg TCRB repertoires appeared greater among patients than among healthy donors.

The length of the CDR3 is 14 residues. Per the germline V gene, CDR1 is SQVTM and CDR2 is ANQGSEA. With 4 bases clipped from V and 8 bases from J, the junction kept 7 bases outside the gene matches. This clone was counted between two and nine times. No antigen is known for it. What was sequenced were expressed TCRB transcripts, since all of the isolated RNA had been reverse transcribed. Using immunoSEQ multiplex PCR, the repertoire was profiled, and TCRdb retains in-frame clones only, with some absent. The data contain 300,000 to 400,000 clones, approximately 12% of them singletons. The authors sorted CD4+ naive, central memory, regulatory and stem cell-like memory cells via CD45RO/CCR7/CD25/CD127/CD95/CD27.

Sequenced: naive CD4+ T cells from blood. This chain connects TRBV29-1 to TRBJ2-3; 12 bases are shared with TRBD2. The source of this sequence is a woman younger than 30 with type 1 diabetes. The CDR3 loop reads CSVGLAGVPATQYF. The CDR3, as DNA: TGCAGCGTTGGACTAGCGGGAGTTCCAGCTACGCAGTATTTT.